What follows describes a single TCR beta chain. The CDR3 covers 14 residues. Germline V gene data show CDR1 as LGHDT and CDR2 as YNNKEL (reference sequence). Trimming stripped 1 base from V and 3 bases from J, with 10 bases between. This sample is drawn from a study of blood T cell repertoires in COVID-19. Study overall: Specimens from acute and convalescent COVID-19 originated in the United States, Italy and Spain. From T cells, B-cell-depleted T cells, or PBMCs came the material, which was cDNA or gDNA.

In the study's own analysis: Amplification of reference gene primers was used by the study to estimate nucleated cell counts. TCRdb's table, derived via immunoSEQ multiplex PCR, lists solely in-frame clones and lacks some. From that table come the V and J calls and clone size; the DNA was used to work out D and trimming. The data contain over 100,000 clones, over 80% of them seen just once; the ten biggest clones take up 0.83%. Sequences were obtained from peripheral blood. The TCR originated in a woman aged 65 to 85 with acute or convalescent COVID-19. The rearrangement joins TRBV3-1 (or the pseudogene TRBV3-2) to TRBJ2-7; no clear D. CDR3 DNA sequence: TGTGCCAGCAGCCAAGGCTCCCGTAGCTACGAGCAGTACTTC. Translating it yields CASSQGSRSYEQYF.